These 7 T cell receptor beta chains were all obtained from the same sample, sequenced in a study of shared clonotypes between healthy human individuals. The table came from immunoSEQ multiplex PCR; TCRdb's copy has only in-frame clones and leaves some out. The sample yields about 1.1 million clones, around 78% seen once. The sequenced sample was memory CD4+ T cells from PBMCs. Sample subset: CD45RA-negative fraction. All receptors come from a man aged 18 to 29 in good health. Some clones in this sample may be carry-over from other donors' samples.

The chain is built from TRBV7-6 and TRBJ2-7; D is uncertain. From germline, CDR1 is SGHVS and CDR2 FNYEAQ. Deletions cut 4 bases from V and 6 bases from J, with 10 bases between. The CDR3 totals 12 residues. The CDR3 loop is CASSSWEGEQYF. The CDR3 coding sequence is TGTGCCAGCAGCTCTTGGGAAGGCGAGCAGTACTTC. Combining the CDR3 with reference TRBV7-6 and TRBJ2-7 gives the whole variable domain GAGVSQSPRYKVTKRGQDVALRCDPISGHVSLYWYRQALGQGPEFLTYFNYEAQQDKSGLPNDRFSAERPEGSISTLTIQRTEQRDSAMYRCASSSWEGEQYFGPGTRLTVT.

V gene TRBV9 combines with J gene TRBJ2-3; D unresolved. Between the trimmed V and J ends, which lost 3 bases and 0 bases, there was a span of 11 bases. CDR1 SGDLS and CDR2 YYNGEE come from the germline V gene. This CDR3 is built from 15 residues. DNA of the CDR3: TGTGCCAGCAGCGGACTGGCAGCTAGCACAGATACGCAGTATTTT. It encodes CASSGLAASTDTQYF.

This chain uses TRBV19 with TRBJ1-4; no reliable D call. CDR1 is LNHDA, CDR2 SQIVND, per germline (reference sequence). Trimming stripped 6 bases from V and 8 bases from J, with 16 bases between. The CDR3 extends over 14 amino acids. The CDR3 is CASRIAYSGEKLFF. CDR3 DNA sequence: TGTGCCAGTAGGATCGCATACAGTGGGGAAAAACTGTTTTTT. Complete variable domain (other parts from reference TRBV19 and TRBJ1-4): DGGITQSPKYLFRKEGQNVTLSCEQNLNHDAMYWYRQDPGQGLRLIYYSQIVNDFQKGDIAEGYSVSREKKESFPLTVTSAQKNPTAFYLCASRIAYSGEKLFFGSGTQLSVL.

V is TRBV7-2 and J is TRBJ2-1; D perhaps matches TRBD2 (6 bases). Trimming took 0 bases from V and 1 from J, leaving 10 bases between them. Germline V lookup: CDR1 SGHTA, CDR2 FQGNSA. The length of the CDR3 is 16 residues. The CDR3: CASSLASGTSYNEQFF. CDR3 bases: TGTGCCAGCAGCTTAGCTTCCGGGACTTCCTACAATGAGCAGTTCTTC.

V and J are TRBV7-8 and TRBJ1-1, with D hard to call. Trimming cost V 1 base and J 3 bases, with 6 bases left between them. CDR1 SGHVS and CDR2 FQNEAQ come from the germline V gene. This CDR3 is built from 13 residues. CDR3: CASSLVGDTEAFF. Here the CDR3 DNA reads TGTGCCAGCAGCTTAGTAGGCGACACTGAAGCTTTCTTT.

V and J are TRBV11-2 and TRBJ2-5, with 8 bases that match TRBD2. Germline V gene lookup returns CDR1 SGHAT and CDR2 FQNNGV. The CDR3 has 16 residues. The trim removed 5 bases at V and 5 bases at J, leaving 13 bases unmatched. CDR3 sequence (DNA): TGTGCCAGCAGCCCCGGGAGGGGGAAGGTGTGGGAGACCCAGTACTTC. This sequence encodes CASSPGRGKVWETQYF.

This clone was counted between two and nine times. The CDR3: CATSRDARGSGYTF. In DNA form, the CDR3 reads TGTGCCACCAGCAGAGATGCCAGGGGAAGTGGCTACACCTTC. V is TRBV15 and J is TRBJ1-2, with D perhaps TRBD1 (6 bases). Germline CDR1 is LNHNV and CDR2 is YYDKDF (reference sequence). V lost 0 bases and J 7 bases, leaving 12 bases between the germline ends. The CDR3 consists of 14 residues.